The 30 T cell receptor beta chains given below trace back to one sample, sequenced in a study of identical twins. One entry per CDR3 protein results from TCRdb running MiXCR on the 5' RACE reads. Seen here are about 500,000 distinct CDR3 sequences, about 13% observed once, and the top ten hold approximately 0.9%. The same sample was also used in a study of yellow fever vaccine responses in identical twins.

Sequences were obtained from CD4+ T cells sorted from blood. The receptor source for this set is a woman aged 18-29 years in good health.

V gene TRBV5-1 combines with J gene TRBJ1-2; TRBD1 might be the D (5 bases). Germline V gene data show CDR1 as SGHRS and CDR2 as YFSETQ. The CDR3 totals 13 residues. Trimming stripped 5 bases from V and 1 base from J, with 9 bases between. The chain's CDR3 is CASRTDNNYGYTF. The DNA of the CDR3 is TGCGCCAGCAGGACAGATAATAACTATGGCTACACCTTC.

This clonotype showed up just a few times. J is TRBJ2-2 and V is TRBV4-3, with TRBD2 identical over 14 bases. Germline assignment: CDR1 LGHNA and CDR2 YSLEER. V lost 1 base and J lost 5; bases outside the gene matches: 6. This CDR3 has 18 residues. The CDR3, as DNA: TGCGCCAGCAGCCAAGGACTAGCGGGAGGGACAAGAACCGGGGAGCTGTTTTTT. Residues: CASSQGLAGGTRTGELFF.

This clonotype was seen a few times. The chain carries TRBV30 and TRBJ2-2, with a possible D match to TRBD2 (6 bases). The CDR3 extends over 10 amino acids. Germline V gene lookup returns CDR1 GTSNPN and CDR2 SVGIG (reference sequence). The CDR3 DNA reads TGTGCGTGGGGGGCCGGGGAGCTGTTTTTT. Residues: CAWGAGELFF.

This clonotype was observed a few times. The J gene is TRBJ2-7, the V gene TRBV20-1; tentative D call: TRBD1 (6 bases). Trimming took off 5 bases at V and 1 base at J, with 12 bases between the two ends. The germline CDR1 and CDR2 sequences are DFQATT and SNEGSKA (reference sequence). The CDR3 is 13 amino acids. CDR3 sequence: CSAFSDSSYEQYF. In DNA, the CDR3 is TGCAGTGCTTTTTCGGACAGTTCCTACGAGCAGTACTTC.

This clonotype has more than one count but fewer than ten. The chain couples TRBV12-3 or TRBV12-4 to TRBJ2-3, with unresolved D. The germline V and J ends were trimmed by 10 bases and 12 bases, with 17 bases remaining between them. CDR3 length: 11 residues. The CDR3: CANSFGPSQYF. The CDR3 DNA sequence: TGTGCCAACTCTTTCGGACCTTCCCAGTATTTT.

The J gene is TRBJ2-7, the V gene TRBV28; 10 bases line up with TRBD1. V dropped 4 bases and J dropped 3; count of bases not matched to a gene: 12. The germline V gene has CDR1 MDHEN and CDR2 SYDVKM. This CDR3 is 17 amino acids long. The CDR3 spells CASSSFEGTGVHYEQYF. CDR3 nucleotide sequence: TGTGCCAGCAGTTCGTTCGAAGGGACAGGGGTCCACTACGAGCAGTACTTC.

V usage is TRBV6-5 and J usage is TRBJ2-7, with 7 bases fitting TRBD1. V was pared by 5 bases and J by 6 bases, with 7 bases of the junction left unmatched. Per germline, CDR1 MNHEY and CDR2 SVGAGI. There are 13 residues in the CDR3. CDR3 protein: CASSNPGGPEQYF. CDR3 sequence (DNA): TGTGCCAGCAGTAACCCAGGGGGTCCCGAGCAGTACTTC.

This clonotype was seen only a few times. This sequence joins TRBV15 and TRBJ2-3; D gene uncertain. Germline CDR1 reads LNHNV; CDR2 reads YYDKDF (reference sequence). Trimming removed 7 bases from V and 2 bases from J, with 13 bases in between. There are 14 residues in the CDR3. The CDR3 DNA reads TGTGCCACCACTAAGGACCGAAACACAGATACGCAGTATTTT. Translated, it gives CATTKDRNTDTQYF.

The V call is TRBV19, the J call TRBJ2-3; D might be TRBD2 (6 bases). The V end lost 5 bases, the J end lost 2 bases, and 14 bases lay between the germline ends. Germline loops: CDR1 LNHDA, CDR2 SQIVND (reference sequence). This CDR3 spans 15 amino acids. This CDR3 is CASSESGRDTDTQYF. The DNA for the CDR3 is TGTGCCAGTAGTGAAAGCGGGCGGGACACAGATACGCAGTATTTT. The full variable domain, rest sourced from reference TRBV19 and TRBJ2-3, is DGGITQSPKYLFRKEGQNVTLSCEQNLNHDAMYWYRQDPGQGLRLIYYSQIVNDFQKGDIAEGYSVSREKKESFPLTVTSAQKNPTAFYLCASSESGRDTDTQYFGPGTRLTVL.

This clonotype has ten or more counts. V is TRBV15 and J is TRBJ2-6, with D uncertain. Germline assignment: CDR1 LNHNV and CDR2 YYDKDF (reference sequence). The CDR3 is 12 residues long. V lost 3 bases, J lost 11 bases, and 8 bases lay in between. CDR3 residues: CATSRADDVLTF. Here the CDR3 DNA reads TGTGCCACCAGCAGGGCAGACGACGTCCTGACTTTC.

This clonotype was counted a few times. This chain connects TRBV20-1 to TRBJ2-5; the match to TRBD2 covers 8 bases. The CDR3 sequence is 13 residues long. Germline values: CDR1 DFQATT, CDR2 SNEGSKA (reference sequence). J lost 5 bases, V lost 0 bases, and 2 bases had no gene match. The CDR3 is CSAREAGVETQYF. In nucleotides, the CDR3 is TGCAGTGCTAGAGAAGCGGGAGTGGAGACCCAGTACTTC.

There are many counts of this clonotype. V is TRBV3-1 and J is TRBJ2-2; D is uncertain. This CDR3 region has 11 residues. Germline V CDR1 and CDR2: LGHDT, YNNKEL (reference sequence). Trimming took 4 bases from V and 7 from J, leaving 4 bases between them. The CDR3 bases are TGTGCCAGCAGCCCCGGCGGGGAGCTGTTTTTT. Residues: CASSPGGELFF.

This clonotype has a handful of counts. This rearrangement joins TRBV9 to TRBJ2-3; 9 bases fit TRBD2. The germline V gene has CDR1 SGDLS and CDR2 YYNGEE. Germline trimming cut 2 bases from V and 7 bases from J; bases unmatched to any gene: 5. The CDR3 is made up of 14 amino acids. For the CDR3, the DNA is TGTGCCAGCAGCGTCGCGGGGGGGTGGAATACGCAGTATTTT. Its protein product is CASSVAGGWNTQYF. The full variable domain, its missing parts supplied by reference TRBV9 and TRBJ2-3, is DSGVTQTPKHLITATGQRVTLRCSPRSGDLSVYWYQQSLDQGLQFLIQYYNGEERAKGNILERFSAQQFPDLHSELNLSSLELGDSALYFCASSVAGGWNTQYFGPGTRLTVL.

This clonotype has just one count. In DNA, the CDR3 is TGTGCCAGCAGCTTAGACTCGGGGCGAAATTCACCCCTCCACTTT. Amino acids: CASSLDSGRNSPLHF. V usage is TRBV7-9 and J usage is TRBJ1-6, with D possibly matching TRBD1 (5 bases). CDR1 is SEHNR and CDR2 is FQNEAQ in the germline V gene (reference sequence). CDR3 size: 15 residues. Trimming took 1 base from V and 7 from J, leaving 11 bases between them.

The rearrangement uses TRBV12-3 or TRBV12-4 and TRBJ2-3; 10 bases line up with TRBD2. This CDR3 has 19 amino acids. V trimming: 3 bases; J trimming: 3 bases; junction bases outside the gene matches: 15. The CDR3 DNA reads as TGTGCCAGCAGTTTCTCCGCTAGCGGGAGTCTTGGTCTGACAGATACGCAGTATTTT. Translated, it gives CASSFSASGSLGLTDTQYF.

Many counts were recorded for this clonotype. The V and J genes are TRBV7-2 and TRBJ2-7; D is possibly TRBD2 (6 bases). The CDR3 extends over 13 amino acids. The V gene lost 5 bases and the J gene lost 7 bases, with 15 bases spanning the gap. Germline V gene sequence: CDR1 SGHTA, CDR2 FQGNSA. The CDR3 is CASSPGTDREQYF. The CDR3 nucleotides are TGTGCCAGCAGCCCCGGGACTGACCGGGAGCAGTACTTC.

This clonotype appeared a few times. The chain has TRBV20-1 and TRBJ2-3; 9 nucleotides agree with TRBD1. Per the germline V gene, CDR1 is DFQATT and CDR2 is SNEGSKA (reference sequence). Losses at the gene ends were 0 bases for V and 3 bases for J; bases not matched to a gene: 7. The CDR3 sequence is 16 residues long. The CDR3 reads CSARDWGTGSTDTQYF. CDR3 bases: TGCAGTGCTAGAGATTGGGGGACAGGGTCGACAGATACGCAGTATTTT.

The sample holds a few counts of this clonotype. The V gene is TRBV4-3, the J gene TRBJ2-4; 8 bases map to TRBD2. The CDR3 runs to 19 residues. V trimming: 0 bases; J trimming: 3 bases; junction bases outside the gene matches: 13. Germline V gene lookup returns CDR1 LGHNA and CDR2 YSLEER. The CDR3 here is CASSQERGARGGLKNIQYF. CDR3 sequence (DNA): TGCGCCAGCAGCCAAGAGCGGGGGGCCAGGGGAGGCCTCAAAAACATTCAGTACTTC.

This chain links TRBV2 with TRBJ1-5; possible D gene TRBD1, 6 bases. The germline V gene encodes CDR1 SNHLY and CDR2 FYNNEI. This CDR3 comprises 15 residues. Deletions cut 2 bases from V and 6 bases from J, with 14 bases between. CDR3 in DNA: TGTGCCAGCAGTGAAAGCGGACAGCCGAGTCAGCCCCAGCATTTT. It is translated as CASSESGQPSQPQHF.

The gene calls are TRBV12-3 or TRBV12-4 and TRBJ1-2; 10 nucleotides match TRBD1. Germline trimming cut 6 bases from V and 7 bases from J; bases unmatched to any gene: 14. The CDR3 has 16 residues. The CDR3 region is CASRPGQGLGEGGYTF. The CDR3 region has the DNA TGTGCCAGCAGGCCGGGACAGGGGCTCGGGGAGGGTGGCTACACCTTC.

This clonotype was counted a few times. V gene TRBV7-9 combines with J gene TRBJ2-7; D is perhaps TRBD1 or TRBD2 (5 bases each). There are 17 residues in the CDR3. Trimming left V 5 bases short and J 0 bases short, with 20 bases between. CDR1 SEHNR and CDR2 FQNEAQ come from the germline V gene (reference sequence). CDR3 nucleotides: TGTGCCAGCAGCCGCTATGAGGGGAAGGGGCTCTCCTACGAGCAGTACTTC. Encoded protein: CASSRYEGKGLSYEQYF.

The gene calls are TRBV6-2 or TRBV6-3 and TRBJ2-7; D perhaps matches TRBD1 (6 bases). This CDR3 has 17 amino acids. The V gene's germline CDR1 is MNHEY and CDR2 SVGEGT. V gave up 2 bases and J gave up 0 bases, with 17 bases separating them. The CDR3 loop is CASSYPEDRYSSYEQYF. As DNA, the CDR3 is TGTGCCAGCAGTTACCCCGAGGACAGATACAGCTCCTACGAGCAGTACTTC.

The chain's CDR3 is CATSDPGQLNEQFF. The CDR3 region has the DNA TGTGCCACCAGTGACCCCGGACAGCTCAATGAGCAGTTCTTC. The chain links TRBV24-1 to TRBJ2-1; D perhaps matches TRBD1 (6 bases). Trimming shortened V by 4 bases and J by 6 bases, and 12 bases separated the two germline ends. Germline V gene data show CDR1 as KGHDR and CDR2 as SFDVKD. This CDR3 spans 14 amino acids.

This sequence joins TRBV12-5 and TRBJ2-3; D ambiguous. Germline V gives CDR1 LGHNT, CDR2 FRNRAP. This CDR3 region has 12 residues. Trimming removed 1 base at V and 2 bases at J, with 1 base between. CDR3 protein: CASGLDTDTQYF. The CDR3, as DNA: TGTGCTAGTGGTTTGGACACAGATACGCAGTATTTT. Drawing the rest from reference TRBV12-5 and TRBJ2-3, the complete variable domain is DARVTQTPRHKVTEMGQEVTMRCQPILGHNTVFWYRQTMMQGLELLAYFRNRAPLDDSGMPKDRFSAEMPDATLATLKIQPSEPRDSAVYFCASGLDTDTQYFGPGTRLTVL.

This clonotype appeared many times. The chain is built from TRBV29-1 and TRBJ2-7, with D possibly being TRBD1 or TRBD2 (5 bases each). Per germline, CDR1 SQVTM and CDR2 ANQGSEA. CDR3 size: 14 residues. Trimming took 5 bases from V and 1 from J, leaving 15 bases between them. The CDR3 DNA follows: TGCAGCGTTTGGAACCGCAGGGAGTCCTACGAGCAGTACTTC. It translates to CSVWNRRESYEQYF.

This clonotype appeared a few times. V and J are TRBV6-2 or TRBV6-3 and TRBJ2-7; D is possibly TRBD1 (5 bases). V was clipped by 0 bases and J by 2 bases, with 17 bases between them. This CDR3 spans 17 amino acids. Per the germline V gene, CDR1 is MNHEY and CDR2 is SVGEGT. The CDR3 loop is CASSYSLGREKTYEQYF. CDR3 coding DNA: TGTGCCAGCAGTTACTCGTTGGGCAGGGAAAAGACCTACGAGCAGTACTTC.

The gene calls are TRBV7-6 and TRBJ2-7; maybe TRBD1 (7 bases). CDR3 length: 15 amino acids. Germline values: CDR1 SGHVS, CDR2 FNYEAQ. V was pared by 2 bases and J by 4 bases, with 15 bases between. The CDR3 loop is CASSLIGGGTYEQYF. The DNA for the CDR3 is TGTGCCAGCAGCTTAATCGGAGGGGGCACGTACGAGCAGTACTTC.

The V call is TRBV4-3, the J call TRBJ2-7; no clear D gene. CDR3 length: 13 amino acids. Trimming removed 2 bases at V and 4 bases at J, with 9 bases between. Germline V gene data show CDR1 as LGHNA and CDR2 as YSLEER. The CDR3 loop reads CASSQQVRYEQYF. The CDR3 nucleotides are TGCGCCAGCAGCCAACAGGTTAGGTACGAGCAGTACTTC.

This clonotype was counted a few times. The chain couples TRBV6-5 to TRBJ2-7; no clear D. The germline CDR1 and CDR2 sequences are MNHEY and SVGAGI. With 0 bases removed from V and 6 bases from J, the gap between germline ends came to 9 bases. CDR3 length equals 13 residues. The CDR3 nucleotides are TGTGCCAGCAGTTACTCGATTGGGGTCGAGCAGTACTTC. Amino acids: CASSYSIGVEQYF.

This clonotype was counted a few times. The V and J genes are TRBV20-1 and TRBJ2-4; perhaps TRBD2 as D (6 bases). V lost 6 bases, J lost 0 bases, and 15 bases lay in between. CDR3 length: 15 amino acids. Germline V gene lookup returns CDR1 DFQATT and CDR2 SNEGSKA (reference sequence). The CDR3 is CSALGGILAKNIQYF. Written as DNA, the CDR3 is TGCAGTGCCCTGGGAGGCATACTAGCCAAAAACATTCAGTACTTC.